This T cell receptor beta chain was captured by sequencing in a study of blood T cells in healthy people across ages. Germline V gene data show CDR1 as LGHNA and CDR2 as YSLEER. There are 16 residues in the CDR3. Study-wide results and limits: TCR beta diversity was tightly associated with the proportion of naive T cells. It was held that the diversity estimates obtained from one million T cells were underestimates.

Alongside a J-beta primer mix, a sample-barcoded 5' primer served in a second PCR lasting about 7 to 12 cycles. TCRdb reanalysed the 5' RACE reads using MiXCR and keeps one entry per CDR3 protein. This sample has around 1,900,000 distinct CDR3 sequences, with 35% to 50% found just once. Donors were healthy Caucasian individuals from Russia aged about 6 to 90. This clonotype was counted many times. Its antigen is still unknown. Germline and junction disagree at one end, which may indicate a read error. The receptor's source is a human donor in good health. The chain uses TRBV4-3 and TRBJ2-6; perhaps TRBD1 as D (6 bases). What was sequenced was blood. In DNA, the CDR3 is TGTGCCAGCAGCTTACTCAGGGGCTCTGGGGCCAACGTCCTGACTTTC. Protein product: CASSLLRGSGANVLTF.